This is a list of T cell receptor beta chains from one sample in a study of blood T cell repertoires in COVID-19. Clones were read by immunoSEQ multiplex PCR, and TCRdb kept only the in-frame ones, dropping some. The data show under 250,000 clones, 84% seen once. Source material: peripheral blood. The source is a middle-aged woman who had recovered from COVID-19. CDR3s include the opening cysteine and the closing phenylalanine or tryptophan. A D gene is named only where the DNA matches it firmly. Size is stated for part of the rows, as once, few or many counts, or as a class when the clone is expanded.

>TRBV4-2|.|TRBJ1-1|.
CASSQNSGDMNTEAFF
TGTGCCAGCAGCCAAAACTCAGGGGACATGAACACTGAAGCTTTCTTT
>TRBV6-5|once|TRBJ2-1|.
CASSLGFGRGNNEQFF
TGTGCCAGCAGTTTAGGTTTTGGAAGGGGAAACAATGAGCAGTTCTTC
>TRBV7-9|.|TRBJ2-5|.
CASRLQDQETQYF
TGTGCCAGCAGGTTACAGGACCAAGAGACCCAGTACTTC
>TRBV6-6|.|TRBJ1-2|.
CASSYSDSPNTF
TGTGCCAGCAGTTACTCCGACAGTCCAAACACCTTC
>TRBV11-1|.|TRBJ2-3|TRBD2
CASSLGLAGKGDTQYF
TGTGCCAGCAGCTTGGGACTAGCGGGGAAGGGAGATACGCAGTATTTT
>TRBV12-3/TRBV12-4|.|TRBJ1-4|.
CASSRDEKLFF
TGTGCCAGCAGCCGTGATGAAAAACTGTTTTTT
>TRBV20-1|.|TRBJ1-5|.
CSASRLHNQPQHF
TGCAGTGCTAGTCGGTTGCATAATCAGCCCCAGCATTTT
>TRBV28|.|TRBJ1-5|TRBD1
CATSSRDRYNQPQHF
TGTGCCACCTCGTCCCGGGACAGATACAATCAGCCCCAGCATTTT
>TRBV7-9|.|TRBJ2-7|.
CASSLDGRLGQYF
TGTGCCAGCAGCTTAGATGGGAGGCTGGGGCAGTACTTC
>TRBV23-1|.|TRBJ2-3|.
CASSPYYRVRNVTDTQYF
TGCGCCAGCAGCCCCTACTACAGGGTGCGAAACGTCACAGATACGCAGTATTTT
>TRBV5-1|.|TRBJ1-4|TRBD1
CASSWTGSPNEKLFF
TGCGCCAGCAGCTGGACAGGGTCCCCTAATGAAAAACTGTTTTTT
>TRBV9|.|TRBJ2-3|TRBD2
CASSETSGRDTQYF
TGTGCCAGCAGCGAGACTAGCGGGAGGGATACGCAGTATTTT
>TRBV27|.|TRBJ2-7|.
CASRASSHEQYF
TGTGCCAGCAGGGCGAGTAGCCACGAGCAGTACTTC
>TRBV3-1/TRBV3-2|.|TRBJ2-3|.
CASSRGGPADTQYF
TGTGCCAGCAGCCGGGGGGGCCCAGCCGATACGCAGTATTTT
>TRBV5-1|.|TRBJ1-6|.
CASSPGAGASSYNSPLHF
TGCGCCAGCAGCCCCGGCGCAGGGGCCAGCTCCTATAATTCACCCCTCCACTTT
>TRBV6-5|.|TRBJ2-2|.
CASSVAGELFF
TGTGCCAGCTCGGTAGCCGGGGAGCTGTTTTTT
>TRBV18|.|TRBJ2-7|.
CASLSGNSYEQYF
TGTGCCAGCCTGTCAGGGAACTCCTACGAGCAGTACTTC
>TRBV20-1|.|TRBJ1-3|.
CSASQGSSGNTIYF
TGCAGTGCTAGTCAGGGAAGCTCTGGAAACACCATATATTTT
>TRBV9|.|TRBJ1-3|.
CASSKTPQISGNTIYF
TGTGCCAGCTCCAAGACCCCACAGATCTCTGGAAACACCATATATTTT
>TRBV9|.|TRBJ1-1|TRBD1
CASSAYGQGDTEAFF
TGTGCCAGCAGCGCGTACGGACAGGGGGACACTGAAGCTTTCTTT
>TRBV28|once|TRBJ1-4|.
CASSFRQSNEKLFF
TGTGCCAGCAGTTTCCGACAGAGTAATGAAAAACTGTTTTTT
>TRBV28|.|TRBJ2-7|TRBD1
CASNGGQGASYEQYF
TGTGCCAGCAATGGAGGACAGGGGGCCTCCTACGAGCAGTACTTC
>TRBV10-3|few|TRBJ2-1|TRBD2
CAISRGGYNEQFF
TGTGCCATCAGTCGCGGGGGGTACAATGAGCAGTTCTTC
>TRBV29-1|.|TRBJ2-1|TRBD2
CSLAGGSYNEQFF
TGCAGCCTCGCGGGGGGGTCCTACAATGAGCAGTTCTTC
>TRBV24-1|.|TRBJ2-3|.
CATSDLEQAGSTDTQYF
TGTGCCACCAGTGATTTAGAACAGGCCGGGAGCACAGATACGCAGTATTTT
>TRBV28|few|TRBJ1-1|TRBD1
CASRQGDTEAFF
TGTGCCAGTAGACAGGGGGACACTGAAGCTTTCTTT
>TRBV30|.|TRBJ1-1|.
CAWRNPGGRNTEAFF
TGTGCCTGGAGGAACCCGGGGGGTAGGAACACTGAAGCTTTCTTT
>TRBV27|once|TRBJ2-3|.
CARSLSTGFGGGAVWGAQYF
TGTGCCCGCAGTTTATCTACTGGTTTTGGAGGGGGGGCGGTGTGGGGAGCGCAGTATTTT
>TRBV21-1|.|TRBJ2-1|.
CASSKGDRGFF
TGTGCCAGCTCAAAGGGGGACAGGGGGTTCTTC
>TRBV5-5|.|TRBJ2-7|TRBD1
CASSARDRGYEQYF
TGTGCCAGCAGTGCCCGGGACAGGGGCTACGAGCAGTACTTC
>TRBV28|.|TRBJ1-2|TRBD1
CASSSEGADKNNYGYTF
TGTGCCAGCAGCTCCGAGGGGGCCGACAAGAATAACTATGGCTACACCTTC
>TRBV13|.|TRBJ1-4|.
CASSTREATNEKLFF
TGTGCCAGCAGCACCCGGGAAGCAACTAATGAAAAACTGTTTTTT
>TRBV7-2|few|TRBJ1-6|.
CASSFTGMNSPLHF
TGTGCCAGCAGCTTCACAGGGATGAATTCACCCCTCCACTTT
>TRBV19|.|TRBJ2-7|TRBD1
CASSSRDRVPEQYF
TGTGCCAGTAGCAGCCGGGACAGGGTGCCCGAGCAGTACTTC
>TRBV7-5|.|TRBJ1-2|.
CVRSLKFTGQCGYTF
TGTGTCAGAAGCTTAAAATTTACAGGGCAATGTGGCTACACCTTC
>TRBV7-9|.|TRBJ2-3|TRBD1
CASSFRDRDPDTQYF
TGTGCCAGCAGCTTTAGGGACAGGGATCCAGATACGCAGTATTTT
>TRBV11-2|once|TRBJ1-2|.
CASSQTNYGYTF
TGTGCCAGCAGCCAGACTAACTATGGCTACACCTTC
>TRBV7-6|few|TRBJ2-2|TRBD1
CASRSQQGRNTGELFF
TGTGCCAGCAGGTCTCAACAGGGGAGGAACACCGGGGAGCTGTTTTTT
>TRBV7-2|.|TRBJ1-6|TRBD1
CASSGQGSSPLHF
TGTGCCAGCAGCGGACAGGGCTCGTCACCCCTCCACTTT
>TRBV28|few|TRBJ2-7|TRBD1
CASSGPGQGTYEQYF
TGTGCCAGCAGTGGACCGGGACAGGGGACCTACGAGCAGTACTTC
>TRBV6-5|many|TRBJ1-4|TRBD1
CASSQQGAGEKLFF
TGTGCCAGCAGCCAACAGGGGGCGGGCGAAAAACTGTTTTTT
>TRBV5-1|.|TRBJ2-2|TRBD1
CASSLGGQGFTGELFF
TGCGCCAGCAGCTTGGGGGGACAGGGGTTCACCGGGGAGCTGTTTTTT
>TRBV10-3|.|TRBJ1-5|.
CAISKEGTQPQHF
TGTGCCATCAGTAAGGAGGGGACTCAGCCCCAGCATTTT
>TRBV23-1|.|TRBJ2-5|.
CASSPDQREETQYF
TGCGCCAGCAGTCCGGACCAGCGGGAAGAGACCCAGTACTTC
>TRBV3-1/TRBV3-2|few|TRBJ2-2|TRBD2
CASSQDRLAGNTGELFF
TGTGCCAGCAGCCAAGATAGGCTAGCGGGGAACACCGGGGAGCTGTTTTTT
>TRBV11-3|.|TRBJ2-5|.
CASSFDRLGAQYF
TGTGCCAGCAGCTTTGACAGGCTAGGGGCCCAGTACTTC
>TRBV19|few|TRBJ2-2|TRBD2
CASSRLAETGELFF
TGTGCCAGCTCTAGACTAGCGGAAACCGGGGAGCTGTTTTTT
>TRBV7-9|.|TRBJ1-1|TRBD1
CASSPRTGMNTEAFF
TGTGCCAGCAGCCCCCGGACAGGGATGAACACTGAAGCTTTCTTT
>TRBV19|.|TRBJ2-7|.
CASSIKWGRSYEQYF
TGTGCCAGTAGTATTAAATGGGGCCGATCCTACGAGCAGTACTTC
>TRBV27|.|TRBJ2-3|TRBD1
CASSRSRQGTDTQYF
TGTGCCAGCAGTCGCTCCCGACAGGGAACAGATACGCAGTATTTT
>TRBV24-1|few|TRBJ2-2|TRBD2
CATSDPTHGGGSPGELFF
TGTGCCACCAGCGATCCAACCCACGGGGGAGGGTCTCCCGGGGAGCTGTTTTTT
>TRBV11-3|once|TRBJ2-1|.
CASSPGGAGPGNEQFF
TGTGCCAGCAGCCCCGGTGGGGCAGGGCCGGGCAATGAGCAGTTCTTC
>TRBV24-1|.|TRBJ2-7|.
CATSDYREQYF
TGTGCCACCAGTGACTATCGCGAGCAGTACTTC
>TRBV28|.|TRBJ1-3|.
CASSSPTGVYF
TGTGCCAGCAGTTCCCCGACGGGGGTATATTTT